This TCR beta chain appears in the sequencing data of a study of blood T cell repertoires in COVID-19. Study summary: Sample material is recorded as cDNA or gDNA derived from T cells, B-cell-depleted T cells, or PBMCs.

J gave up 0 bases and V 0 bases, and 6 bases lay outside the gene matches. CDR1 and CDR2 (germline): SGHRS, YFSETQ. The CDR3 runs 17 residues. TCRdb's table, derived via immunoSEQ multiplex PCR, lists solely in-frame clones and lacks some. The sample has under 550,000 clones, 80% to 90% seen once. The TCR was taken from a man between 18 and 29 years old with COVID-19, enrolled during active disease. The chain is built from TRBV5-1 and TRBJ1-1, with TRBD1 matching 9 bases. The sample consisted of peripheral blood. CDR3 protein: CASSLGGTGNLNTEAFF. The DNA for the CDR3 is TGCGCCAGCAGCTTGGGAGGGACAGGGAATTTGAACACTGAAGCTTTCTTT.